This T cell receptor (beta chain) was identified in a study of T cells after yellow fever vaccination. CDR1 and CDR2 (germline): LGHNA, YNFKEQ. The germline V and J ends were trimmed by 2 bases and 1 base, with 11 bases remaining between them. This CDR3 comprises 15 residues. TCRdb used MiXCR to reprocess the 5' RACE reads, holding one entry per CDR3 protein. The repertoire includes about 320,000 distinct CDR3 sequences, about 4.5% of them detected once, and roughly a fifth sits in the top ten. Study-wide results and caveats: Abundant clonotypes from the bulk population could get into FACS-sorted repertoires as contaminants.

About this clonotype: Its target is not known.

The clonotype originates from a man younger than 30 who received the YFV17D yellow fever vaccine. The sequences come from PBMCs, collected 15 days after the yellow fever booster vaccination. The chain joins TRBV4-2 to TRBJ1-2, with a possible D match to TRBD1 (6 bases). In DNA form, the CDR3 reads TGTGCCAGCAGCCAACTCCGGGGGCTTAACTATGGCTACACCTTC. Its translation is CASSQLRGLNYGYTF.